This T cell receptor beta chain was observed in a study of technical replicates of blood from a few donors. Here immunoSEQ multiplex PCR was the method, and the copy in TCRdb shows in-frame clones only, minus some. The sample has tens of thousands of clones, about 93% seen once. Germline-derived CDR1 and CDR2 are MNHEY and SVGAGI. This CDR3 contains 15 residues. Trimming took 2 bases from V and 4 from J, leaving 14 bases between them. This clone turned up a few times. The sample was PBMCs. V gene TRBV6-5 combines with J gene TRBJ1-1; D remains unclear. The sequence derives from a human donor in good health. Some clones in this sample may be carry-over from other donors' samples. For the CDR3, the DNA is TGTGCCAGCAGTTACGCCCTTGGGCCCGGCACTGAAGCTTTCTTT. Translated, it gives CASSYALGPGTEAFF.